This T cell receptor (beta chain) comes out of a study of spatial heterogeneity in lung cancer (dated by TCRdb to the late 2010s). Describing the broader study: Samples were obtained from 70 to 85 patients with early-stage, untreated non-small cell lung cancer from the lung TRACERx cohort. In non-small cell lung cancer, the study made a quantitative comparison of TCR alpha and beta repertoires among multiple tumor regions, matched nontumor lung and blood. Nonsynonymous mutation counts, determined by whole-exome sequencing of tumor tissue, were related to TCR repertoire features. At surgery, both alpha and beta chains were TCR-sequenced in roughly 200 tumor regions, 63 to 80 matched nontumor lung samples and just over 55 PBMC samples. In the raw uncorrected reads, each unique combination of TCR and UMI appeared on average more than ten times. Follow-up PBMC samples were sequenced whenever the samples were available, and the median time to follow-up was approximately 24 months after resection. Beta-chain transcripts were consistently detected in greater numbers than alpha-chain transcripts, which likely reflects a higher abundance of beta-chain transcripts. Here is what the overall study found, with its caveats: Only 13 to 15 patients were included in comparisons of baseline and follow-up blood repertoires. Ubiquitous expanded tumor TCRs showed up in blood more often at tumor resection than at routine follow-up. Additional single-cell paired TCR alpha and beta sequencing was considered necessary to confirm, at a functional level, the hypothesis that regional TCRs recognize regional mutations.

V is cut by 5 bases and J by 4 bases, and the space between the germline ends is 13 bases. From its cysteine to its phenylalanine, the CDR3 spans 14 amino acids. Just the 42-base CDR3 DNA is kept, in frame starting at base 1. CDR1 and CDR2 are read off the germline V gene as SGHVS and FQNEAQ. The library was produced with 5' RACE. The sequencing machine was a NextSeq 500. In the TCR library protocol, a unique molecular identifier was attached to each TCR cDNA molecule so that PCR and sequencing errors could be corrected. The study's processing was this. TCR identification, UMI-based error correction and CDR3 extraction were all carried out with Decombinator tools. Expanded TCRs were defined as those above a frequency of 2 per 1,000, corresponding to the top 1% of the tumor frequency distribution. Each repertoire was subsampled 100 times to 5,000 TCRs, after which Renyi diversity was computed with the R vegan package. CDR3 similarity networks were built from amino acid triplet string-kernel similarity, with CDR3s being connected when pairwise similarity was above 0.82. Through fastp at Q25 and MiXCR, TCRdb rebuilt clones from the public reads, retaining in-frame beta chains. Merged by CDR3 protein, the rows form single entries marked with the most common genes and DNA. The V and J calls were determined by TCRdb, not by the authors. Within this sample are under 45,000 distinct CDR3 sequences, with 6% to 9.5% of them counted one time only. The top ten constitute roughly a tenth of the sample.

Explained via the paper, the time point label denotes: blood at routine non-recurrence follow-up after resection. For TCR sequencing, whole RNA was extracted from tumor and nontumor lung tissue, or from cryopreserved PBMC samples, and no cell sorting was done. Only patients with enough RNA available from two or more tumor regions were chosen for TCR sequencing. This clonotype appeared many times. Its binding antigen is unknown. Base quality data are lacking; no much larger clone is found one base away. The rearrangement joined TRBV7-8 to TRBJ2-3; TRBD1 is a possible D gene, resting on 6 matching bases. The TCR comes from a male donor with early-stage non-small cell lung cancer. The input for sequencing was PBMCs, taken at follow-up. The bases are TGTGCCAGCAGCGCGACAGGAAACGCAGATACGCAGTATTTT. Its protein reads: CASSATGNADTQYF.